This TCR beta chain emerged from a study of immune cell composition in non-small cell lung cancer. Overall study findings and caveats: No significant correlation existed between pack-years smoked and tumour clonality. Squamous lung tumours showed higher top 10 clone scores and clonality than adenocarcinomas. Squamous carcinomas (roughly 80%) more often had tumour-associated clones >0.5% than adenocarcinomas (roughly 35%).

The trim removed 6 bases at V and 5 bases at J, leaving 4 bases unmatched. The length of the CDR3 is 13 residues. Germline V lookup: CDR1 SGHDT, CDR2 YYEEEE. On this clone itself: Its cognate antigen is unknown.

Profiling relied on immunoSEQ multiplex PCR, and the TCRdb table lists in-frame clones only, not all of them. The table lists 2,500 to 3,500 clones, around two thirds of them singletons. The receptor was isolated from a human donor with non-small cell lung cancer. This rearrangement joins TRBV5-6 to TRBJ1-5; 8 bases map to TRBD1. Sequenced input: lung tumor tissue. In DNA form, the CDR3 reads TGTGCCAGCACGCAGGGGGCAGATCAGCCCCAGCATTTT. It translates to CASTQGADQPQHF.